This T cell receptor (beta chain) stems from a study of spatial heterogeneity in lung cancer. Notes on the study in general: Expanded tumor TCRs that were ubiquitous appeared in blood more at resection than follow-up.

Every molecule of TCR cDNA had its own unique molecular identifier. From the 5' RACE reads, TCRdb called clonotypes with MiXCR, one entry per CDR3 protein. The sample lists 30,000 to 40,000 distinct CDR3 sequences, roughly 5% occurring once. The time point is: sample taken at primary tumor resection. Unsorted whole RNA from tumor, nontumor lung or frozen PBMC underwent sequencing. Trimming removed 4 bases from V and 4 bases from J, with 12 bases in between. The CDR3 has 14 residues. CDR1 LNHDA and CDR2 SQIVND come from the germline V gene (reference sequence). This clonotype came up a few times. Its specificity is not known.

This receptor was taken from a female donor with early-stage non-small cell lung cancer. J is TRBJ2-3 and V is TRBV19; possible D gene TRBD1, 6 bases. Sequenced here: PBMCs, sampled at surgery. Here the CDR3 reads CASSTLRGADTQYF. DNA of the CDR3: TGTGCCAGTAGTACCCTCAGGGGAGCAGATACGCAGTATTTT.